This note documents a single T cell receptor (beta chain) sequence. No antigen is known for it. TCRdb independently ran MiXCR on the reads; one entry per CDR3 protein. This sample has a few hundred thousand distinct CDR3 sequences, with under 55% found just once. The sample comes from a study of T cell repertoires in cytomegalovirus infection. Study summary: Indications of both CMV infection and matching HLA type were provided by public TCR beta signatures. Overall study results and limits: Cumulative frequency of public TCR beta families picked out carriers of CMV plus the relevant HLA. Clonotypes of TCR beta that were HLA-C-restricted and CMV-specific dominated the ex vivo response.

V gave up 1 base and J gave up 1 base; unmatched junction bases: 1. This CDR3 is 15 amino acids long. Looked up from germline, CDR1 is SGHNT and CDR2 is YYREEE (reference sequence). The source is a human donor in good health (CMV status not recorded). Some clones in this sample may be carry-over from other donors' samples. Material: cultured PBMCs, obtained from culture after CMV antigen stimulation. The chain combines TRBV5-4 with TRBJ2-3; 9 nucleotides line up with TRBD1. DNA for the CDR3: TGTGCCAGCAGCTTGTGGGACAGGGGCACAGATACGCAGTATTTT. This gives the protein CASSLWDRGTDTQYF.